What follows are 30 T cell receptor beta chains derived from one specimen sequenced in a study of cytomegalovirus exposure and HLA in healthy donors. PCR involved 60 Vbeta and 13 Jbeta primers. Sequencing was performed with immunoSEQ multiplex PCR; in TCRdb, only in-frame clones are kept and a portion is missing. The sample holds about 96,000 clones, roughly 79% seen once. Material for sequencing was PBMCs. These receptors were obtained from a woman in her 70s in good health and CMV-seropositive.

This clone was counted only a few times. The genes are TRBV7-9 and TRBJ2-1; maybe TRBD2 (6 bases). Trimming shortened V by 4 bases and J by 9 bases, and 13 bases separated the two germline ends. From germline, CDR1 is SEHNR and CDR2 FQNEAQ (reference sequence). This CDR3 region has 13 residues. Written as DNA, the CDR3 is TGTGCCAGCAGCTCCCCAGGCGGGGTTGAGCAGTTCTTC. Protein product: CASSSPGGVEQFF.

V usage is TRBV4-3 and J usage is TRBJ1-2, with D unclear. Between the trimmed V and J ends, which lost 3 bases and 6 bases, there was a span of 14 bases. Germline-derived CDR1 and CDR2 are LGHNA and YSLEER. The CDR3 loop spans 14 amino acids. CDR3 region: CASSHSIGRDGYTF. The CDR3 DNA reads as TGCGCCAGCAGCCATTCTATCGGGCGGGATGGCTACACCTTC.

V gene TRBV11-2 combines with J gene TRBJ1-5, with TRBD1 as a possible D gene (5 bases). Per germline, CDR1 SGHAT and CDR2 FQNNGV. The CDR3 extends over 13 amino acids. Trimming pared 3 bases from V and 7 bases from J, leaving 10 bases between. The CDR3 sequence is CASSLGGDQPQHF. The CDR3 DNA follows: TGTGCCAGCAGCTTGGGAGGGGACCAGCCCCAGCATTTT.

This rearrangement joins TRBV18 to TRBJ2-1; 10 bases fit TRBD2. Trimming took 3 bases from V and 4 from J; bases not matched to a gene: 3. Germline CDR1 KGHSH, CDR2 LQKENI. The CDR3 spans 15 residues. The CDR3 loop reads CASSPSGGMYNEQFF. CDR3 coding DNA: TGTGCCAGCTCACCTAGCGGGGGGATGTACAATGAGCAGTTCTTC.

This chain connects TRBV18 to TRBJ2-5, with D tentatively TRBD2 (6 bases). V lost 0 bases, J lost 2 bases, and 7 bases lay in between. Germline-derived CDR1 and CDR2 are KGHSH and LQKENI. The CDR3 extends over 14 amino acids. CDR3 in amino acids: CASSPPRGQETQYF. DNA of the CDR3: TGTGCCAGCTCACCACCGCGGGGTCAAGAGACCCAGTACTTC.

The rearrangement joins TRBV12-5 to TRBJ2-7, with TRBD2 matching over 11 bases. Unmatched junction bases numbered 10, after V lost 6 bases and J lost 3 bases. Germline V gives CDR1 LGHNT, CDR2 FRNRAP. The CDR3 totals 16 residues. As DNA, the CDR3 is TGTGCTAGTGGCCCGGACCGACTAGCGGGATTCTACGAGCAGTACTTC. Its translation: CASGPDRLAGFYEQYF.

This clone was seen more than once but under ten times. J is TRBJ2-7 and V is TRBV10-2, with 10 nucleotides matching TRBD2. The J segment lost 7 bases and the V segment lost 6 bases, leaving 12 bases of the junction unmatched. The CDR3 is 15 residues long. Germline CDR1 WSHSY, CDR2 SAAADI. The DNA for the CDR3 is TGCGCCAGCAGCTTTACTAGCGGGGCCTCCGGAGAGCAGTACTTC. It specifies CASSFTSGASGEQYF.

The CDR3: CASSLVIEQYF. DNA of the CDR3: TGTGCCAGCAGCTTAGTAATCGAGCAGTACTTC. This rearrangement joins TRBV7-8 to TRBJ2-7; D not certain. The length of the CDR3 is 11 residues. Per the germline V gene, CDR1 is SGHVS and CDR2 is FQNEAQ. V lost 1 base to trimming and J lost 6 bases, with 4 bases between them. The full variable domain, rest sourced from reference TRBV7-8 and TRBJ2-7, is GAGVSQSPRYKVAKRGQDVALRCDPISGHVSLFWYQQALGQGPEFLTYFQNEAQLDKSGLPSDRFFAERPEGSVSTLKIQRTQQEDSAVYLCASSLVIEQYFGPGTRLTVT.

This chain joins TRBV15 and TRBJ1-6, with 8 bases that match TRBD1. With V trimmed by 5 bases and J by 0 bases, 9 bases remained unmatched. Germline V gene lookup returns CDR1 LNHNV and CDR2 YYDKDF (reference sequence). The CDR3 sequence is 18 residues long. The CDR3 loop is CATSGGQATNSYNSPLHF. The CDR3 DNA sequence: TGTGCCACCAGCGGGGGACAGGCAACGAACTCCTATAATTCACCCCTCCACTTT.

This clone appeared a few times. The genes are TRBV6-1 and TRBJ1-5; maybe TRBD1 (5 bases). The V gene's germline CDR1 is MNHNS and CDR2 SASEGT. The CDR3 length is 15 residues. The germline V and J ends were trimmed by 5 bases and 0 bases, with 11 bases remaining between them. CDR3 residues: CASSLQANSNQPQHF. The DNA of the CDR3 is TGTGCCAGCAGTCTACAGGCAAATAGCAATCAGCCCCAGCATTTT.

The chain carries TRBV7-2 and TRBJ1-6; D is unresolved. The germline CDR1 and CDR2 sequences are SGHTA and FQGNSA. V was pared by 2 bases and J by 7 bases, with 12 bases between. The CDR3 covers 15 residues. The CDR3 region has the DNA TGTGCCAGCAGCTTAACGCAGGTGCGAAATTCACCCCTCCACTTT. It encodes CASSLTQVRNSPLHF.

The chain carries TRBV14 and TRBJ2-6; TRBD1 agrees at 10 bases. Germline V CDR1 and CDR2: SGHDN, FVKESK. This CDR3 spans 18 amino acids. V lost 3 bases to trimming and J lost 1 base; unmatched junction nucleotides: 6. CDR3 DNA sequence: TGTGCCAGCAGCCACAGACAGGGGGCTCCGTCTGGGGCCAACGTCCTGACTTTC. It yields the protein CASSHRQGAPSGANVLTF. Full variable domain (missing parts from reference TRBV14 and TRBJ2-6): EAGVTQFPSHSVIEKGQTVTLRCDPISGHDNLYWYRRVMGKEIKFLLHFVKESKQDESGMPNNRFLAERTGGTYSTLKVQPAELEDSGVYFCASSHRQGAPSGANVLTFGAGSRLTVL.

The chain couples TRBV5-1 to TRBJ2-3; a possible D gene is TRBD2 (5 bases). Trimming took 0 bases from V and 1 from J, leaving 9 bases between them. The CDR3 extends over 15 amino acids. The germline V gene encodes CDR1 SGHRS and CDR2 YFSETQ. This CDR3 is CASSLAPRGTDTQYF. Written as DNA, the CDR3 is TGCGCCAGCAGCTTGGCCCCGCGGGGCACAGATACGCAGTATTTT.

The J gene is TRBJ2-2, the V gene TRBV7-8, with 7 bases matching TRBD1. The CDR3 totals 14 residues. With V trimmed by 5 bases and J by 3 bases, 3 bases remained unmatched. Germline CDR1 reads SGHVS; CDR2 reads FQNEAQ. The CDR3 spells CASSKQGYTGELFF. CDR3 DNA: TGTGCCAGCAGCAAACAGGGGTACACCGGGGAGCTGTTTTTT.

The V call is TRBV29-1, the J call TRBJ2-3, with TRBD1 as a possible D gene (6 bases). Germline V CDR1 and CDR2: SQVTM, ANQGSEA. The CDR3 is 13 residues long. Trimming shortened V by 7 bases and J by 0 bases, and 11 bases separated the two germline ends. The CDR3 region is CSAKDRSTDTQYF. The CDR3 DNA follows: TGCAGCGCTAAGGACAGAAGCACAGATACGCAGTATTTT.

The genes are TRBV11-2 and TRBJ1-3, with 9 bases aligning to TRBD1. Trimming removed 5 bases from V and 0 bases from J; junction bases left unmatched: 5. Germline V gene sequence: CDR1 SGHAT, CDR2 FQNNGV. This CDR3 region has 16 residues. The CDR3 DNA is TGTGCCAGCAGCCGCGGACAGGGGCTCTCTGGAAACACCATATATTTT. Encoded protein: CASSRGQGLSGNTIYF. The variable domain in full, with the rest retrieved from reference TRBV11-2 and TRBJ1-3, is EAGVAQSPRYKIIEKRQSVAFWCNPISGHATLYWYQQILGQGPKLLIQFQNNGVVDDSQLPKDRFSAERLKGVDSTLKIQPAKLEDSAVYLCASSRGQGLSGNTIYFGEGSWLTVV.

For the CDR3, the DNA is TGTGCCAGCAGCTTAATACCTAGCGGGAGGGGCTCTGGGGCCAACGTCCTGACTTTC. Its protein is CASSLIPSGRGSGANVLTF. The J gene is TRBJ2-6, the V gene TRBV7-3; 12 nucleotides match TRBD2. The CDR3 contains 19 residues. V lost 1 base and J lost 0; bases outside the gene matches: 4. Germline V CDR1 and CDR2: SGHTA, FQGTGA.

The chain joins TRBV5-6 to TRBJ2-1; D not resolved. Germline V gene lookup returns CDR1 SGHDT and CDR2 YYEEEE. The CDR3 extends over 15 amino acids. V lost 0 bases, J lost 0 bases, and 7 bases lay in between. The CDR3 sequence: CASSLVLRSYNEQFF. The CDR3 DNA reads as TGTGCCAGCAGCTTGGTCTTGCGCTCCTACAATGAGCAGTTCTTC. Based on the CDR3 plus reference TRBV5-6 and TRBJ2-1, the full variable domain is DAGVTQSPTHLIKTRGQQVTLRCSPKSGHDTVSWYQQALGQGPQFIFQYYEEEERQRGNFPDRFSGHQFPNYSSELNVNALLLGDSALYLCASSLVLRSYNEQFFGPGTRLTVL.

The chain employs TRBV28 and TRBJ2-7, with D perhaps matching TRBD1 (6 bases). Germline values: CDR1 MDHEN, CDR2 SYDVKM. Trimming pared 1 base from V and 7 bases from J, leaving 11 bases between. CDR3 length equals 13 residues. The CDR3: CASSLLGGSEQYF. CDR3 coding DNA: TGTGCCAGCAGTTTATTAGGGGGAAGTGAGCAGTACTTC. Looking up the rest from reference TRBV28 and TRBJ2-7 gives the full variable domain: DVKVTQSSRYLVKRTGEKVFLECVQDMDHENMFWYRQDPGLGLRLIYFSYDVKMKEKGDIPEGYSVSREKKERFSLILESASTNQTSMYLCASSLLGGSEQYFGPGTRLTVT.

DNA of the CDR3: TGCGCCAGCAGCCAAGATGGGGTTGCGGGTAGGGATGAGCAGTTCTTC. It codes for CASSQDGVAGRDEQFF. The chain combines TRBV4-1 with TRBJ2-1, with D possibly TRBD2 on 5 matching bases. CDR1 and CDR2 (germline): MGHRA, YSYEKL. This CDR3 comprises 16 residues. With 0 bases removed from V and 8 bases from J, the gap between germline ends came to 17 bases.

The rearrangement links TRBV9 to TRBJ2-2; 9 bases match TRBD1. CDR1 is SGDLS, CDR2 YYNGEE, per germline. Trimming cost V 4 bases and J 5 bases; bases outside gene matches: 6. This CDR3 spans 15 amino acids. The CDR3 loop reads CASSPGTGLTGELFF. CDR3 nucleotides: TGTGCCAGCAGCCCGGGGACAGGGCTGACCGGGGAGCTGTTTTTT. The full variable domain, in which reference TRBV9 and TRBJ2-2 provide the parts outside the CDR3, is DSGVTQTPKHLITATGQRVTLRCSPRSGDLSVYWYQQSLDQGLQFLIQYYNGEERAKGNILERFSAQQFPDLHSELNLSSLELGDSALYFCASSPGTGLTGELFFGEGSRLTVL.

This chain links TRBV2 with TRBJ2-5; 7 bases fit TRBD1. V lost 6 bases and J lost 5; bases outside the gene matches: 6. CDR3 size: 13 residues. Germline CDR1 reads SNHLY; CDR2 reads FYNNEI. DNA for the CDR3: TGTGCCAGCAGGGCCACAGGGGAGGAGACCCAGTACTTC. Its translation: CASRATGEETQYF.

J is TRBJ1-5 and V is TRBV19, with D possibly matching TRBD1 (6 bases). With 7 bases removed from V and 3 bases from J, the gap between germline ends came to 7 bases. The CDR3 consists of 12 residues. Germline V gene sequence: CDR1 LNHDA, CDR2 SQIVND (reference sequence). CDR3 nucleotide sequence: TGTGCCAGTAAGGGGGTCAATCAGCCCCAGCATTTT. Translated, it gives CASKGVNQPQHF.

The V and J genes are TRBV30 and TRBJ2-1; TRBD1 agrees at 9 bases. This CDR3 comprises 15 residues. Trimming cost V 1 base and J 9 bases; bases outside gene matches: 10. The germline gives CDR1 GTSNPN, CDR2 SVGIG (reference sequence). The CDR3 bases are TGTGCCTGGAGTGCAACGATAACAGGGGGCGGTGAGCAGTTCTTC. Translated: CAWSATITGGGEQFF.

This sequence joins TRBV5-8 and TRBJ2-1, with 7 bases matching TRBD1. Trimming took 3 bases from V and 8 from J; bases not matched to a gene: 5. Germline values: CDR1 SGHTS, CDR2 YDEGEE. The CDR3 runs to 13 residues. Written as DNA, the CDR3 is TGTGCCAGCAGCTCCAGGGGGATCGATGAGCAGTTCTTC. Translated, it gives CASSSRGIDEQFF.

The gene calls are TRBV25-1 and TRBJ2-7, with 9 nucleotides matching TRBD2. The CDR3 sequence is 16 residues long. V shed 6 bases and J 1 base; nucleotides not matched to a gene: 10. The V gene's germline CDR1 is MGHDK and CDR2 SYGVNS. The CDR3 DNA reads TGTGCCAGCAGCCCTCAGGGTAGCGGGAGATCCTACGAGCAGTACTTC. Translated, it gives CASSPQGSGRSYEQYF.

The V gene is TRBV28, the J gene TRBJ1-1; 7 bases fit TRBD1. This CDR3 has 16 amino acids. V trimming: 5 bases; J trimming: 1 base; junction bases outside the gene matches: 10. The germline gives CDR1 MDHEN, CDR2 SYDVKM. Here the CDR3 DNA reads TGTGCCAGCAGTCCTATCCCGGGACAGCCGAACACTGAAGCTTTCTTT. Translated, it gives CASSPIPGQPNTEAFF.

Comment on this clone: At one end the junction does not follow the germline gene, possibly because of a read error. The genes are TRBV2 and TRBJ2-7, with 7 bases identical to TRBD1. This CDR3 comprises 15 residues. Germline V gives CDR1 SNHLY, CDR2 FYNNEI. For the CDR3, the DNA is TGTGCCAGCAGGGAAGGACAGGTATCGTCCTACGAGCAGTACTTC. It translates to CASREGQVSSYEQYF.

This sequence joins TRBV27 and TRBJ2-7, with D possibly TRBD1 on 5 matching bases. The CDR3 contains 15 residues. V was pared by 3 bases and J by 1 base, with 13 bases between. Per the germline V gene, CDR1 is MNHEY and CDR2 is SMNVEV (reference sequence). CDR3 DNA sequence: TGTGCCAGCAGTTTTGCAGGGCCCACTTCCTACGAGCAGTACTTC. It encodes CASSFAGPTSYEQYF.

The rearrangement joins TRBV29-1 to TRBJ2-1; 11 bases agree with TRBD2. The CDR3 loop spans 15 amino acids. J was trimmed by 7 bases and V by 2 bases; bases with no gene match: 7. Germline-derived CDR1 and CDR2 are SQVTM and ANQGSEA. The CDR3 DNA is TGCAGCGTTGAATTCGTGACTAGCGGGATAAATGAGCAGTTCTTC. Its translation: CSVEFVTSGINEQFF.